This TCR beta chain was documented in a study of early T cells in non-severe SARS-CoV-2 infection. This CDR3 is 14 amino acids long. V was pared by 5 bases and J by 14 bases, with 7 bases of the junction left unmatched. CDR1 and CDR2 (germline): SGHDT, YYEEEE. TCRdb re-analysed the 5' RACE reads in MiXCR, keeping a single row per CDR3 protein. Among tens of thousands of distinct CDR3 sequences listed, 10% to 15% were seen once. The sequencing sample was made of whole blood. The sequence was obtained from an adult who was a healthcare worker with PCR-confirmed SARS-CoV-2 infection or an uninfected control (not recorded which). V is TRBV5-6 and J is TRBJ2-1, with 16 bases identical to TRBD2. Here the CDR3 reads CASSQGTSGGAEFF. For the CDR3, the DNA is TGTGCCAGCAGTCAAGGGACTAGCGGGGGGGCGGAGTTCTTC.